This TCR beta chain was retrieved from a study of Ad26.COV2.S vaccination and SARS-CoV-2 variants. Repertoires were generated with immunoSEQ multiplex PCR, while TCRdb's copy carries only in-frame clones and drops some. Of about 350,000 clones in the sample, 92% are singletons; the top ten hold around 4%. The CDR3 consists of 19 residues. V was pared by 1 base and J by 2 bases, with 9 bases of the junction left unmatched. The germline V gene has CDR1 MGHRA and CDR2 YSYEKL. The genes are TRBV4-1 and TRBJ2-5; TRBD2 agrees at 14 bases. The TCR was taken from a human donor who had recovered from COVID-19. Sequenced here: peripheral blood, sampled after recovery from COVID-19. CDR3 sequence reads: CASSQAVGLAGGGQETQYF. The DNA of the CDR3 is TGCGCCAGCAGCCAAGCCGTAGGACTAGCGGGGGGCGGACAAGAGACCCAGTACTTC.